These 10 T cell receptor beta chains were sequenced from one sample in a study of T cell changes during pregnancy in multiple sclerosis. Produced via immunoSEQ multiplex PCR; TCRdb's table is partial and in-frame only. There are under 80,000 clones in the sample; nearly 90% occur only once, and 1.5% to 2% lies in the top ten. The sample in question was peripheral blood, obtained in the first trimester of pregnancy. These receptors were obtained from a female donor with multiple sclerosis, enrolled in a pregnancy study.

The V call is TRBV5-6, the J call TRBJ2-7, with D maybe TRBD2 (6 bases). The V and J ends lost 5 bases and 2 bases respectively, with 17 bases between them. The germline V gene has CDR1 SGHDT and CDR2 YYEEEE. CDR3 size: 15 residues. CDR3 in amino acids: CASSSRRDRTYEQYF. DNA of the CDR3: TGTGCCAGCAGTTCAAGGCGGGATCGAACCTACGAGCAGTACTTC. The whole variable domain, remainder taken from reference TRBV5-6 and TRBJ2-7, is DAGVTQSPTHLIKTRGQQVTLRCSPKSGHDTVSWYQQALGQGPQFIFQYYEEEERQRGNFPDRFSGHQFPNYSSELNVNALLLGDSALYLCASSSRRDRTYEQYFGPGTRLTVT.

This rearrangement joins TRBV18 to TRBJ1-1, with unresolved D. The CDR3 has 15 residues. V lost 8 bases, J lost 1 base, and 17 bases lay in between. Germline assignment: CDR1 KGHSH and CDR2 LQKENI. The CDR3 DNA reads TGTGCCAGCACCGCTCCGGCGAGGGAGAACACTGAAGCTTTCTTT. As protein: CASTAPARENTEAFF.

The chain links TRBV18 to TRBJ2-2, with D maybe TRBD1 (6 bases). V lost 5 bases, J lost 8 bases, and 12 bases lay in between. The CDR3 loop spans 13 amino acids. Germline assignment: CDR1 KGHSH and CDR2 LQKENI. This CDR3 reads CASSAQDRGELFF. The DNA for the CDR3 is TGTGCCAGCTCAGCACAGGACAGAGGGGAGCTGTTTTTT.

The genes are TRBV4-1 and TRBJ2-1; 11 bases are shared with TRBD2. V was pared by 0 bases and J by 6 bases, with 7 bases of the junction left unmatched. CDR1 and CDR2 from the germline V gene are MGHRA and YSYEKL. The CDR3 is 17 amino acids. The CDR3: CASSQELAGASLNEQFF. CDR3 nucleotide sequence: TGCGCCAGCAGCCAAGAACTAGCGGGAGCATCTCTCAATGAGCAGTTCTTC.

Notes on this clone: In the same sample, other DNA sequences code for this CDR3. This chain connects TRBV9 to TRBJ2-1, with D perhaps matching TRBD2 (6 bases). Germline CDR1 and CDR2: SGDLS and YYNGEE. Trimming pared 0 bases from V and 4 bases from J, leaving 8 bases between. The CDR3 runs to 14 residues. The DNA for the CDR3 is TGTGCCAGCAGCGTAGAAGGGACTTACAATGAGCAGTTCTTC. Protein product: CASSVEGTYNEQFF.

The chain uses TRBV5-1 and TRBJ2-7; TRBD2 aligns across 14 bases. Germline lookup yields CDR1 SGHRS and CDR2 YFSETQ. The V and J ends lost 3 bases and 1 base, in that order; junction bases with no gene match: 6. The CDR3 length is 17 residues. CDR3 region: CASSSGLAGVWSYEQYF. CDR3 nucleotides: TGCGCCAGCAGCTCGGGACTAGCGGGAGTGTGGTCCTACGAGCAGTACTTC.

The CDR3 DNA is TGCGCCAGCAGCCCGTTGACAGATTCAACTAATGAAAAACTGTTTTTT. Amino acid sequence: CASSPLTDSTNEKLFF. The chain links TRBV5-1 to TRBJ1-4; D is perhaps TRBD1 (5 bases). V shed 4 bases and J shed 0 bases, with 13 bases lying between them. This CDR3 is 16 amino acids long. Per the germline V gene, CDR1 is SGHRS and CDR2 is YFSETQ. Full variable domain (rest looked up from reference TRBV5-1 and TRBJ1-4): KAGVTQTPRYLIKTRGQQVTLSCSPISGHRSVSWYQQTPGQGLQFLFEYFSETQRNKGNFPGRFSGRQFSNSRSEMNVSTLELGDSALYLCASSPLTDSTNEKLFFGSGTQLSVL.

The chain couples TRBV28 to TRBJ2-7, with D possibly being TRBD2 (6 bases). Germline lookup yields CDR1 MDHEN and CDR2 SYDVKM. The CDR3 length is 17 residues. V was shortened by 6 bases and J by 1 base, with 22 bases between the two germline ends. CDR3 protein: CASSYVTPGSSSYEQYF. The DNA of the CDR3 is TGTGCCAGCAGCTACGTAACCCCCGGGAGCAGTTCCTACGAGCAGTACTTC.

The sample holds one count of this clone. The chain links TRBV19 to TRBJ2-5; 8 bases agree with TRBD2. Trimming at V came to 5 bases and at J to 5 bases, leaving 4 bases not matched to a gene. Looked up from germline, CDR1 is LNHDA and CDR2 is SQIVND (reference sequence). CDR3 size: 13 residues. The CDR3 region is CASSEAGVETQYF. CDR3 coding DNA: TGTGCCAGTAGTGAAGCGGGAGTGGAGACCCAGTACTTC.

The chain employs TRBV18 and TRBJ2-7, with 7 bases matching TRBD1. Germline trimming cut 5 bases from V and 5 bases from J; bases unmatched to any gene: 9. Germline V gene lookup returns CDR1 KGHSH and CDR2 LQKENI. CDR3 length: 14 residues. The CDR3 is CASSSQTGNDEQYF. As DNA, the CDR3 is TGTGCCAGCTCAAGCCAGACAGGGAACGACGAGCAGTACTTC.